Described below is a single T cell receptor (beta chain) sequence and its context. No antigen is known for it. A multiplex PCR was run with 60 Vbeta primers and 13 Jbeta primers. TCRdb's copy holds only in-frame clones and misses some; the assay was immunoSEQ multiplex PCR. The table includes some 86,000 clones, roughly 83% detected once. This specimen belongs to a study of cytomegalovirus exposure and HLA in healthy donors. General study findings and limits: Immune exposure was documented only through CMV serostatus. V segments that were indistinguishable, TRBV6-2 and TRBV6-3 among them, were omitted from analysis.

Germline CDR1 is SGHDT and CDR2 is YYEEEE. V lost 3 bases, J lost 7 bases, and 17 bases lay in between. The CDR3 runs 15 residues. This sequence originates from a woman in her thirties or forties in good health and CMV-seropositive. The sample taken for sequencing was PBMCs. The chain is built from TRBV5-6 and TRBJ2-1; D may be TRBD2 (5 bases). This chain's CDR3 is CASSSRALVTNEQFF. Written as DNA, the CDR3 is TGTGCCAGCAGCTCGCGGGCCCTTGTAACGAATGAGCAGTTCTTC.